The 7 T cell receptor beta chains given below trace back to one sample, sequenced in a study of T cell responses to AZD1222 COVID-19 vaccine. Assay used: immunoSEQ multiplex PCR; TCRdb lists only in-frame clones, some missing. Here the sample spans more than 70,000 clones, roughly 88% being singletons. This sample comprised peripheral blood, obtained on day 0 of AZD1222 vaccination. The source of these receptors is an adult in good health.

This rearrangement joins TRBV6-5 to TRBJ2-7; TRBD1 matches 11 bases. This CDR3 is 13 amino acids long. CDR1 MNHEY and CDR2 SVGAGI come from the germline V gene. With 8 bases clipped from V and 2 bases from J, the junction kept 2 bases outside the gene matches. CDR3 nucleotide sequence: TGTGCCAGCGGGGACAGGGGGGCCTACGAGCAGTACTTC. Translated: CASGDRGAYEQYF.

The gene calls are TRBV5-4 and TRBJ2-7; 9 bases agree with TRBD2. Losses at the gene ends were 3 bases for V and 5 bases for J; bases not matched to a gene: 6. Germline V gene data show CDR1 as SGHNT and CDR2 as YYREEE (reference sequence). The CDR3 spans 14 residues. This CDR3 is CASSYSGSTHEQYF. The CDR3 coding sequence is TGTGCCAGCAGCTATAGCGGGAGTACCCACGAGCAGTACTTC.

The J gene is TRBJ1-1, the V gene TRBV29-1; D unresolved. Germline lookup yields CDR1 SQVTM and CDR2 ANQGSEA. The CDR3 sequence is 13 residues long. Trimming pared 4 bases from V and 0 bases from J, leaving 9 bases between. The DNA for the CDR3 is TGCAGCGTTGTCAGCAGTATGAACACTGAAGCTTTCTTT. Translation gives CSVVSSMNTEAFF.

The J gene is TRBJ1-2, the V gene TRBV28, with 9 bases matching TRBD1. The V segment lost 8 bases and the J segment 7 bases; nucleotides outside the gene matches: 8. The CDR3 has 13 residues. Germline loops: CDR1 MDHEN, CDR2 SYDVKM. DNA of the CDR3: TGTGCCAGCGGCTGGGACAGGGACTTTGGCTACACCTTC. Protein sequence: CASGWDRDFGYTF.

In the case of this clone: Other DNA sequences in the same sample also yield this CDR3. The gene calls are TRBV5-1 and TRBJ2-7; D gene unclear. CDR1 is SGHRS, CDR2 YFSETQ, per germline. CDR3 length: 13 residues. V dropped 0 bases and J dropped 2 bases, with 6 bases sitting between them. Written as DNA, the CDR3 is TGCGCCAGCAGCTTGGACCGGGCCTACGAGCAGTACTTC. Residues: CASSLDRAYEQYF. The whole variable domain, filled in from reference TRBV5-1 and TRBJ2-7, reads KAGVTQTPRYLIKTRGQQVTLSCSPISGHRSVSWYQQTPGQGLQFLFEYFSETQRNKGNFPGRFSGRQFSNSRSEMNVSTLELGDSALYLCASSLDRAYEQYFGPGTRLTVT.

J is TRBJ1-1 and V is TRBV6-5, with 8 positions matching TRBD1. Germline CDR1 reads MNHEY; CDR2 reads SVGAGI. This CDR3 spans 16 amino acids. Trimming cost V 2 bases and J 4 bases; bases outside gene matches: 9. The CDR3 DNA follows: TGTGCCAGCAGTTACCGTAGGACAGGGACGAGCACTGAAGCTTTCTTT. Protein sequence: CASSYRRTGTSTEAFF.

The gene calls are TRBV6-5 and TRBJ2-3, with D hard to call. CDR3 size: 15 residues. The V end lost 0 bases, the J end lost 3 bases, and 10 bases lay between the germline ends. CDR1 MNHEY and CDR2 SVGAGI come from the germline V gene. CDR3 loop: CASSYSRRITDTQYF. The CDR3 DNA reads as TGTGCCAGCAGTTACTCGAGGCGAATAACAGATACGCAGTATTTT.